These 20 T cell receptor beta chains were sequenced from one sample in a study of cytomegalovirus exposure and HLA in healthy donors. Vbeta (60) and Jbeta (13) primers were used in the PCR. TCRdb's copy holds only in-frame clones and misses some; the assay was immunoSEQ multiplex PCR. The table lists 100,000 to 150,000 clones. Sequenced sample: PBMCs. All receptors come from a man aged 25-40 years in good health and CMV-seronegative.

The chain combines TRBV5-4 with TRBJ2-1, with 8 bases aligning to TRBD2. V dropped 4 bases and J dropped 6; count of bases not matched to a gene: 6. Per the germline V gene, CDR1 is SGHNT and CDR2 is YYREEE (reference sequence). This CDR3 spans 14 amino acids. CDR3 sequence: CASSPTSGPNEQFF. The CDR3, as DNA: TGTGCCAGCAGCCCAACTAGCGGCCCCAATGAGCAGTTCTTC.

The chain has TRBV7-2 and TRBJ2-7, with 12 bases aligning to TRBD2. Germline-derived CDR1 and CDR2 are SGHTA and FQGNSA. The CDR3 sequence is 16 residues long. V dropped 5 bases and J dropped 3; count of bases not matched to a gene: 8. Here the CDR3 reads CASSPPSGRALYEQYF. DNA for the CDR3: TGTGCCAGCAGCCCCCCTAGCGGGAGGGCCCTCTACGAGCAGTACTTC.

The DNA for the CDR3 is TGTGCCAGCAGTTGGGGGGAGAACACTGAAGCTTTCTTT. Residues: CASSWGENTEAFF. The chain is built from TRBV27 and TRBJ1-1; D may be TRBD1 (5 bases). The CDR3 length is 13 residues. CDR1 and CDR2 from the germline V gene are MNHEY and SMNVEV (reference sequence). Between the trimmed V and J ends, which lost 4 bases and 1 base, there was a span of 7 bases.

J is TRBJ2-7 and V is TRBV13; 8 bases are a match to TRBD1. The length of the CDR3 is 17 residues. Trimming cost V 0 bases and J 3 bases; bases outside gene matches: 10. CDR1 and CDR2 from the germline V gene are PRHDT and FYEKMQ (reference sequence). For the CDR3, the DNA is TGTGCCAGCAGCTTAGGCCCTAAAGGACAGGGTCGCTACGAGCAGTACTTC. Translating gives CASSLGPKGQGRYEQYF.

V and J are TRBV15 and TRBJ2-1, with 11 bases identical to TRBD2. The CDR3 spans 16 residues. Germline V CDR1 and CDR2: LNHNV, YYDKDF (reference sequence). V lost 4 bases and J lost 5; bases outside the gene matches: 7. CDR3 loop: CATSTNPGLADNEQFF. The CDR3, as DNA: TGTGCCACCAGCACCAATCCGGGACTAGCGGACAATGAGCAGTTCTTC.

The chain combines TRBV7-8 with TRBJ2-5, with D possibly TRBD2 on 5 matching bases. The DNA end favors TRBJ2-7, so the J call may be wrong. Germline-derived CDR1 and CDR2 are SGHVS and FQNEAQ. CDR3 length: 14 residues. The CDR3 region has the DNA TGTGCCAGCAGCTTGAGGGCCCGTCTCTACGAGCAGTACTTC. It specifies CASSLRARLYEQYF.

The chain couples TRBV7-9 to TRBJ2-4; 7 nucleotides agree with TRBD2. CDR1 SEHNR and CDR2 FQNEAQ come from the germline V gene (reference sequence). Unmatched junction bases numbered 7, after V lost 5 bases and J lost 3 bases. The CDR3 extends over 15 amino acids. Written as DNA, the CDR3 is TGTGCCAGCAGCCCCCCCTCGGGAGGCAAAAACATTCAGTACTTC. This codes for CASSPPSGGKNIQYF.

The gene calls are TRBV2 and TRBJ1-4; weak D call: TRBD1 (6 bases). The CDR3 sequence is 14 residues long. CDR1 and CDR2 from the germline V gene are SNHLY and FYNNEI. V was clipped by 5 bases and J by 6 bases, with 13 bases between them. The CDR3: CASSSGGGDEKLFF. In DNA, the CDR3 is TGTGCCAGCAGTTCGGGAGGGGGAGATGAAAAACTGTTTTTT. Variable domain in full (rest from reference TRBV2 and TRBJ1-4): EPEVTQTPSHQVTQMGQEVILRCVPISNHLYFYWYRQILGQKVEFLVSFYNNEISEKSEIFDDQFSVERPDGSNFTLKIRSTKLEDSAMYFCASSSGGGDEKLFFGSGTQLSVL.

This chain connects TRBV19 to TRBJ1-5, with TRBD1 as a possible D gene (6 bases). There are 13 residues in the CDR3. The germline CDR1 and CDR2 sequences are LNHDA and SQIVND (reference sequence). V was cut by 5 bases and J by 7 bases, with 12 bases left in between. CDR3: CASSGRGSQPQHF. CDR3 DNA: TGTGCCAGTAGTGGGAGGGGGAGCCAGCCCCAGCATTTT. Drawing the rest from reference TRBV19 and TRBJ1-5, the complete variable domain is DGGITQSPKYLFRKEGQNVTLSCEQNLNHDAMYWYRQDPGQGLRLIYYSQIVNDFQKGDIAEGYSVSREKKESFPLTVTSAQKNPTAFYLCASSGRGSQPQHFGDGTRLSIL.

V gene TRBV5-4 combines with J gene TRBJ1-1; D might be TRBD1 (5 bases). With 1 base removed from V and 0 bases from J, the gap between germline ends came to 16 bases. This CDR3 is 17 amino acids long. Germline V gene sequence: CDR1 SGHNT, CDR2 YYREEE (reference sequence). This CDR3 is CASSLWMGQWVNTEAFF. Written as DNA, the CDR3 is TGTGCCAGCAGCTTGTGGATGGGGCAGTGGGTGAACACTGAAGCTTTCTTT. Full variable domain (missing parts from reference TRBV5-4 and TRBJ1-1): ETGVTQSPTHLIKTRGQQVTLRCSSQSGHNTVSWYQQALGQGPQFIFQYYREEENGRGNFPPRFSGLQFPNYSSELNVNALELDDSALYLCASSLWMGQWVNTEAFFGQGTRLTVV.

The CDR3 DNA is TGCGCCAGCAGCCAATATGCTAGCGGGAGGACAGATACGCAGTATTTT. This gives the protein CASSQYASGRTDTQYF. J is TRBJ2-3 and V is TRBV4-1, with 11 bases fitting TRBD2. CDR3 size: 16 residues. Germline V gene data show CDR1 as MGHRA and CDR2 as YSYEKL. Unmatched junction bases numbered 4, after V lost 2 bases and J lost 3 bases.

CDR3 bases: TGTGCCAGCAGCTTACGGGGGAGTAGCGGCCCCGGGGAGCTGTTTTTT. Protein product: CASSLRGSSGPGELFF. The J gene is TRBJ2-2, the V gene TRBV7-2; D might be TRBD2 (6 bases). Trimming removed 2 bases at V and 6 bases at J, with 16 bases between. CDR1 is SGHTA, CDR2 FQGNSA, per germline. CDR3 size: 16 residues.

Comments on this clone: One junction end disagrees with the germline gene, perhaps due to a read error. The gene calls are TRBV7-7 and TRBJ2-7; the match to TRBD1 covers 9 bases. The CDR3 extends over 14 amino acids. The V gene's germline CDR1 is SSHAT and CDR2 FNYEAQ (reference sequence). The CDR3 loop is CASSLGTGLEEQYF. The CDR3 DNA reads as TGTGCTAGCAGCTTAGGGACAGGGCTGGAGGAGCAGTACTTC. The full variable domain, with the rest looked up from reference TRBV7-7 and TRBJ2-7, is GAGVSQSPRYKVTKRGQDVTLRCDPISSHATLYWYQQALGQGPEFLTYFNYEAQPDKSGLPSDRFSAERPEGSISTLTIQRTEQRDSAMYRCASSLGTGLEEQYFGPGTRLTVT.

CDR3 residues: CASSLGQGTGGTRYGYTF. In nucleotides, the CDR3 is TGCGCCAGCAGCTTGGGACAGGGGACTGGGGGAACCAGATATGGCTACACCTTC. The chain has TRBV5-1 and TRBJ1-2; 8 bases align to TRBD1. The V gene's germline CDR1 is SGHRS and CDR2 YFSETQ. With V trimmed by 0 bases and J by 5 bases, 15 bases remained unmatched. The CDR3 loop spans 18 amino acids.

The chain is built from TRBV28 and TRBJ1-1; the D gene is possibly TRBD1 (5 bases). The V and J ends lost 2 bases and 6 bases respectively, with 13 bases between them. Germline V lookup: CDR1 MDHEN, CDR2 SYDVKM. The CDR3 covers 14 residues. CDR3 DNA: TGTGCCAGCAGTTTAGCAGGGTATGGGTCTGAAGCTTTCTTT. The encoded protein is CASSLAGYGSEAFF.

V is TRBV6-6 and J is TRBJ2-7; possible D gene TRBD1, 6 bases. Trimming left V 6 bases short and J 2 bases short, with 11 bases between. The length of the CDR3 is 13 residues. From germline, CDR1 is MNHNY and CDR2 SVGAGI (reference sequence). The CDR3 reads CASSNRVTYEQYF. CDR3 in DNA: TGTGCCAGCAGCAACAGGGTAACCTACGAGCAGTACTTC.

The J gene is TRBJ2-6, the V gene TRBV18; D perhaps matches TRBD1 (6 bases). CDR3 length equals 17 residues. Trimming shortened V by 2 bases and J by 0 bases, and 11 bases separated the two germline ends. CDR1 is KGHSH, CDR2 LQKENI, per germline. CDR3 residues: CASSPRDKYSGANVLTF. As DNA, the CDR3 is TGTGCCAGCTCACCAAGGGACAAGTACTCTGGGGCCAACGTCCTGACTTTC.

CDR3 loop: CASSQDFGQGARPLHF. The CDR3, as DNA: TGCGCCAGCAGCCAAGATTTTGGGCAGGGGGCTCGGCCCCTCCACTTT. V gene TRBV4-3 combines with J gene TRBJ1-6, with 8 bases aligning to TRBD1. The CDR3 has 16 amino acids. The J segment lost 13 bases and the V segment lost 0 bases, leaving 11 bases of the junction unmatched. The germline gives CDR1 LGHNA, CDR2 YSLEER.

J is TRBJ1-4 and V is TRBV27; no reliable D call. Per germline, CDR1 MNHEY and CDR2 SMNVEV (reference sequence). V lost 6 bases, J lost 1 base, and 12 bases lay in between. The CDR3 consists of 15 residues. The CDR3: CASRVVSRTNEKLFF. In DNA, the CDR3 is TGTGCCAGCAGGGTCGTGAGCCGAACTAATGAAAAACTGTTTTTT.

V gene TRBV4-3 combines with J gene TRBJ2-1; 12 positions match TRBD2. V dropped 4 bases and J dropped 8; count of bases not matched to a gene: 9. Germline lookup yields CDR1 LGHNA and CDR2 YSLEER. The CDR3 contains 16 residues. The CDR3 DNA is TGCGCCAGCAGCCTTCGACCGGGACTAGCGGGCGATGAGCAGTTCTTC. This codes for CASSLRPGLAGDEQFF.